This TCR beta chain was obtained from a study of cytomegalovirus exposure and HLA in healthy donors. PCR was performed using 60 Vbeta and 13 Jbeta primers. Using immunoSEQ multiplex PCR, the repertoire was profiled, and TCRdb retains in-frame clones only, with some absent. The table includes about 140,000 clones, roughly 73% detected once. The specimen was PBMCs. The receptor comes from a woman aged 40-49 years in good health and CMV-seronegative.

CDR3 in amino acids: CASSYPGNTEAFF. The CDR3, as DNA: TGTGCCAGCAGCTACCCAGGGAACACTGAAGCTTTCTTT. V gene TRBV5-4 combines with J gene TRBJ1-1; D remains unclear. Trimming took off 3 bases at V and 1 base at J, with 7 bases between the two ends. The germline gives CDR1 SGHNT, CDR2 YYREEE (reference sequence). The CDR3 length is 13 residues.